This TCR beta chain appears in the sequencing data of a study of blood T cell repertoires in COVID-19. The overall study: Sites in the United States, Italy and Spain provided acute and convalescent COVID-19 samples.

The data were produced by immunoSEQ multiplex PCR, yet TCRdb's version contains in-frame clones alone and is incomplete. The profile covers 180,000 or so clones, with about three quarters appearing a single time and roughly 8.6% taken by the ten largest. The sequenced sample consisted of peripheral blood. This clonotype was sampled from a woman aged 45-65 years with active or convalescent COVID-19.

CDR3 coding DNA: TGCGCCAGCAGCACCCTACAGGGTTTTTTGACTGCTGGCGAGCAGTACTTC. Protein: CASSTLQGFLTAGEQYF. The genes are TRBV5-1 and TRBJ2-7; D may be TRBD1 (6 bases). The germline V gene has CDR1 SGHRS and CDR2 YFSETQ. The CDR3 is made up of 17 amino acids. Trimming cost V 4 bases and J 6 bases, with 26 bases left between them.